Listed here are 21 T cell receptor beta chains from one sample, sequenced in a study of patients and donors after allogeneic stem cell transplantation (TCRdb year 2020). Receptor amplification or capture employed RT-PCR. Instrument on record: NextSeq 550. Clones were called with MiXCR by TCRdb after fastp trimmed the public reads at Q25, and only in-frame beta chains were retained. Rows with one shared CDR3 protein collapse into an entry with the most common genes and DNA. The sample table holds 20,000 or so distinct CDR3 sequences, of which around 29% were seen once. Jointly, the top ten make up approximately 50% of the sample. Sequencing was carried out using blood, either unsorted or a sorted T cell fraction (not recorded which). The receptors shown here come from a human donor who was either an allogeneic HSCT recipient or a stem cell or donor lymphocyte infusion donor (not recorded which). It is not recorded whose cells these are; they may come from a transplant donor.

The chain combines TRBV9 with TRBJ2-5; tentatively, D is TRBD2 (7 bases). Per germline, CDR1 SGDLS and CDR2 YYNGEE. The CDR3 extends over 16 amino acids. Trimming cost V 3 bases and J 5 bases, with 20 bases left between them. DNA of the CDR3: TGTGCCAGCAGCGCAAACGGGCCGCGCGGGGGCGAGACCCAGTACTTC. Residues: CASSANGPRGGETQYF. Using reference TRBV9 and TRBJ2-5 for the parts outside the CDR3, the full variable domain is DSGVTQTPKHLITATGQRVTLRCSPRSGDLSVYWYQQSLDQGLQFLIQYYNGEERAKGNILERFSAQQFPDLHSELNLSSLELGDSALYFCASSANGPRGGETQYFGPGTRLLVL.

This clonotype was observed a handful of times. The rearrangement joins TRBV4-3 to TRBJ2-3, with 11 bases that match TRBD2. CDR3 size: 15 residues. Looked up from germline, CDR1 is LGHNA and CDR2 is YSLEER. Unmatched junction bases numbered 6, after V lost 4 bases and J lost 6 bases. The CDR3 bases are TGCGCCAGCAGCCTTAGCGGGGGGGCCGGGGATACGCAGTATTTT. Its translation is CASSLSGGAGDTQYF.

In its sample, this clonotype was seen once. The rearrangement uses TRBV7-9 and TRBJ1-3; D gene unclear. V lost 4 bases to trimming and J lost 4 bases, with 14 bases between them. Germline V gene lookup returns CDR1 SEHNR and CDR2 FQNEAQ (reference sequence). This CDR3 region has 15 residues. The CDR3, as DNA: TGTGCCAGCAGCTCCCCTCAGCGGCGGGGAAACACCATATATTTT. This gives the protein CASSSPQRRGNTIYF. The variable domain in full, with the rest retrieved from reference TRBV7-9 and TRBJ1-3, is DTGVSQNPRHKITKRGQNVTFRCDPISEHNRLYWYRQTLGQGPEFLTYFQNEAQLEKSRLLSDRFSAERPKGSFSTLEIQRTEQGDSAMYLCASSSPQRRGNTIYFGEGSWLTVV.

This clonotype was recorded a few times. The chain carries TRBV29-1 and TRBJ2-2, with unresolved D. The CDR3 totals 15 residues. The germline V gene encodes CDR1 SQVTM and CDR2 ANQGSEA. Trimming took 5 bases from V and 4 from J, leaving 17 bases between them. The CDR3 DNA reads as TGCAGCGTTTCCGGTCCCATCAAGAGCACCGGGGAGCTGTTTTTT. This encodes CSVSGPIKSTGELFF.

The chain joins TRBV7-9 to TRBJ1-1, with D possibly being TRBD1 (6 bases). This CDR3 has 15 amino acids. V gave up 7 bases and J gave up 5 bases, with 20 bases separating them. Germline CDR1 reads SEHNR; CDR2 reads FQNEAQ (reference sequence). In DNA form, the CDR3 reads TGTGCCAGCACCATTTACAGGGAAGAAGGGACTGAAGCTTTCTTT. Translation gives CASTIYREEGTEAFF.

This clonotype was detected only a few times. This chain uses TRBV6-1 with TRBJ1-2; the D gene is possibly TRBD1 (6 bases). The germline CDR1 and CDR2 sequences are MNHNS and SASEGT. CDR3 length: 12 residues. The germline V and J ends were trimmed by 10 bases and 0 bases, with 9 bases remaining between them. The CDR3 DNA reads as TGTGCCACCCAGGGGACTAACTATGGCTACACCTTC. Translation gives CATQGTNYGYTF.

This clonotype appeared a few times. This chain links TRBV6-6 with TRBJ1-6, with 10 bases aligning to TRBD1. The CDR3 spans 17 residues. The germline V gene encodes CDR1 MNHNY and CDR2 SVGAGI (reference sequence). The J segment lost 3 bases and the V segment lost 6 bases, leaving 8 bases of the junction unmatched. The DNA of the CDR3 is TGTGCCAGCAGCATGCCGGGACAGGGGAGCTATAATTCACCCCTCCACTTT. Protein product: CASSMPGQGSYNSPLHF.

The CDR3 region is CASSGGQDLGEKLFF. The CDR3 bases are TGTGCCAGCAGCGGGGGCCAAGACCTGGGTGAAAAACTGTTTTTT. V and J are TRBV9 and TRBJ1-4, with TRBD1 as a possible D gene (5 bases). CDR1 SGDLS and CDR2 YYNGEE come from the germline V gene. V lost 3 bases and J lost 7, with 16 bases in between. The CDR3 totals 15 residues.

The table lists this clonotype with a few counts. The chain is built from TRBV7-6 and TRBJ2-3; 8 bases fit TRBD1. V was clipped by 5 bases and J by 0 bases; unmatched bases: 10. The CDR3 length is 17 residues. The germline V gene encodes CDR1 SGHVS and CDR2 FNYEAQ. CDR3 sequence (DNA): TGTGCCAGCAGCCCCACATGGGGACAGGTTAGCACAGATACGCAGTATTTT. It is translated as CASSPTWGQVSTDTQYF.

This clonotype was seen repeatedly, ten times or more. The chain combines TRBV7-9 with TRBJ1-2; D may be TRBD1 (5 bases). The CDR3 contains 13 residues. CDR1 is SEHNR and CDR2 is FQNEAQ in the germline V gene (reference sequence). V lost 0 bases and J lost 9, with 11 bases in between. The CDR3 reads CASSLAGEVRYTF. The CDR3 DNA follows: TGTGCCAGCAGCTTAGCAGGGGAGGTACGCTACACCTTC.

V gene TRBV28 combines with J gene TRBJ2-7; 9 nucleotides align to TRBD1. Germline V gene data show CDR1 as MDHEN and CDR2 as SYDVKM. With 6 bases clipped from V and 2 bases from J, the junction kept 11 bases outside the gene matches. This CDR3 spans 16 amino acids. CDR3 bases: TGTGCCAGCAGACGCCACCGGGACAGGGCCCCCTACGAGCAGTACGTC. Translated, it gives CASRRHRDRAPYEQYV.

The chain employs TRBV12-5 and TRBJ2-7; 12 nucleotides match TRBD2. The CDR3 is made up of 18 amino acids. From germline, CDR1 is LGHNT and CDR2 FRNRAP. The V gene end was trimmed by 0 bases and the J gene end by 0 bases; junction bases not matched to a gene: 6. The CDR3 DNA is TGTGCTAGTGGTTTGGTACGACTAGCGGGAGAAAGCTCCTACGAGCAGTACGTC. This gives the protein CASGLVRLAGESSYEQYV.

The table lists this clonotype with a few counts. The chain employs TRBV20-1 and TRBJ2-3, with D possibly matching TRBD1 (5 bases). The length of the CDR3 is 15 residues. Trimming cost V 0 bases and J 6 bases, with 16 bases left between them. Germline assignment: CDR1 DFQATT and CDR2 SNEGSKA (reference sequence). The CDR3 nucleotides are TGCAGTGCTAGAGATCGAGAGACAGTAGGGGATACGCAGTATTTT. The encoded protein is CSARDRETVGDTQYF.

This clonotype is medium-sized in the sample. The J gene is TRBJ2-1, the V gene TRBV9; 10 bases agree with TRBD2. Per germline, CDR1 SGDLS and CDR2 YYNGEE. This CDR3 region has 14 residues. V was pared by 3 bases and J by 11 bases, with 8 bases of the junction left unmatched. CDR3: CASSARAGGNKQFF. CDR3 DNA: TGTGCCAGCAGCGCACGAGCGGGGGGGAATAAGCAGTTCTTC.

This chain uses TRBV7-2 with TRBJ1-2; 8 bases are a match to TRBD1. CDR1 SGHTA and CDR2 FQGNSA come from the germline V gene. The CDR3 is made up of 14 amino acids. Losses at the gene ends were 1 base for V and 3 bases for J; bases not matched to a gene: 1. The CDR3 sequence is CASSLETGDYGYTF. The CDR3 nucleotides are TGTGCCAGCAGCTTAGAGACAGGGGACTATGGCTACACCTTC.

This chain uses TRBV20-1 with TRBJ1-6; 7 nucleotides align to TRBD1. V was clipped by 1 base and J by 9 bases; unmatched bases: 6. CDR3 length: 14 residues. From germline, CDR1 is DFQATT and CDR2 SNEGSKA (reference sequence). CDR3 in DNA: TGCAGTGCTAGAGCGAGGACAGGAGTTTCACCCCTCCACTTT. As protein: CSARARTGVSPLHF.

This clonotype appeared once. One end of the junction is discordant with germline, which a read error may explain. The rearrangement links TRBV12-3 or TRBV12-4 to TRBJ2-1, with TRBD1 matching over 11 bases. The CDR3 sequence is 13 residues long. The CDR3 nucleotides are TGTGCCAGCAGTTTAACAGGACAGGGGGCGAAAATCTTC. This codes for CASSLTGQGAKIF.

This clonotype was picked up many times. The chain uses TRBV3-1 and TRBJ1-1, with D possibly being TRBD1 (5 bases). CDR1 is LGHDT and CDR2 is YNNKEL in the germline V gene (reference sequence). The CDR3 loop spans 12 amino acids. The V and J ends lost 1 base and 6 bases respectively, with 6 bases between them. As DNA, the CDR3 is TGTGCCAGCAGCCAAGCAGGGTCTGAAGCTTTCTTT. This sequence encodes CASSQAGSEAFF. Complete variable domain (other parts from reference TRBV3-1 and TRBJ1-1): DTAVSQTPKYLVTQMGNDKSIKCEQNLGHDTMYWYKQDSKKFLKIMFSYNNKELIINETVPNRFSPKSPDKAHLNLHINSLELGDSAVYFCASSQAGSEAFFGQGTRLTVV.

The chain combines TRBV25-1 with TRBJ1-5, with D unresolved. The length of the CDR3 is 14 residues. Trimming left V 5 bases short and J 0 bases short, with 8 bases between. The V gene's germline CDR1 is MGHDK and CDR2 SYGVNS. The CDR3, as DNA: TGTGCCAGCAGTCCATGGCATAGCAATCAGCCCCAGCATTTT. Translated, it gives CASSPWHSNQPQHF.

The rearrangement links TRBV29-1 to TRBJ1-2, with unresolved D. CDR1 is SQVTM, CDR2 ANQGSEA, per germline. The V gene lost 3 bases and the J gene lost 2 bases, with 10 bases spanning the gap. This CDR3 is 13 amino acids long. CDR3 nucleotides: TGCAGCGTTGACGCCATACAGAACTATGGCTACACCTTC. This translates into CSVDAIQNYGYTF.

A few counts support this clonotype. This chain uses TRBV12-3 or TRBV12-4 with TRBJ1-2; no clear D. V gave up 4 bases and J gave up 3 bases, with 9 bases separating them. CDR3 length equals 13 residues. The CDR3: CASSSDYDYGYTF. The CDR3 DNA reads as TGTGCCAGCAGTTCCGACTATGACTATGGCTACACCTTC.